This T cell receptor (beta chain) is drawn from a study of vaccination effects on CD4 cells after COVID-19. Study-wide background: Following the second dose by a median of 72 days, the post-vaccine samples were obtained.

A word on this clone: The antigen is undetermined.

Generated by immunoSEQ multiplex PCR, the TCRdb table keeps only in-frame clones and is missing some. The sample carries some 70,000 clones, approximately 79% recorded once. Culturing for approximately 10 days preceded CD4+ T cell isolation. Two-dose BNT162b2 or mRNA-1273 vaccination was given to participants. A half-medium replacement with IL-2 medium was carried out on days 3 and 7. Findings and caveats of the study: Researchers reported few convalescent patients and no early post-infection timepoints in the study.

The TCR sequence derives from a human donor who received a COVID-19 vaccine. The material was CD4+ T cells from PBMCs cultured without peptide, obtained after COVID-19 vaccination.

This CDR3 is CASKTLRHETELFF. CDR3 bases: TGTGCCAGTAAAACCCTTAGGCATGAAACGGAGCTGTTTTTT. V usage is TRBV19 and J usage is TRBJ2-2; unclear D gene. V lost 7 bases and J lost 10, with 19 bases in between. Germline V gives CDR1 LNHDA, CDR2 SQIVND (reference sequence). The CDR3 runs 14 residues.